This T cell receptor beta chain derives from a study of OX40 agonist ivuxolimab in advanced cancers. Deletions cut 0 bases from V and 4 bases from J, with 12 bases between. Germline assignment: CDR1 LGHNA and CDR2 YSLEER. This CDR3 region has 16 residues. Assay: immunoSEQ multiplex PCR; the TCRdb copy retains only in-frame clones and omits some. Seen here are 55,000 to 75,000 clones, over 65% observed once, and the top ten hold about 2%. This clonotype originated in an adult with an advanced solid tumor such as melanoma, head and neck, liver or kidney cancer. The chain is built from TRBV4-3 and TRBJ2-2; maybe TRBD1 (6 bases). The sequenced sample was CD4+ or CD8+ T cells sorted from blood, obtained in a trial of the OX40 agonist ivuxolimab. The CDR3 coding sequence is TGCGCCAGCAGCCAAGATCTATACAGGGCCACCGGGGAGCTGTTTTTT. Encoded protein: CASSQDLYRATGELFF.